This TCR beta chain was sequenced in a study of long-term antiretroviral therapy in people with HIV. Runs used v3.0 of the immunoSEQ assay and were done at survey level. Produced via immunoSEQ multiplex PCR; TCRdb's table is partial and in-frame only. The sample consists of roughly 25,000 clones, roughly three quarters of them appearing once. This clone was seen just once. This CDR3 region has 14 residues. Germline V CDR1 and CDR2: MNHEY, SMNVEV (reference sequence). With 2 bases removed from V and 0 bases from J, the gap between germline ends came to 8 bases. V is TRBV27 and J is TRBJ2-7; D could derive from TRBD1 or TRBD2 (5 bases each). This TCR was recovered from a woman aged 40 to 50 with HIV. Sequenced here: unsorted PBMCs, sampled 0.5 years after starting antiretroviral therapy. In nucleotides, the CDR3 is TGTGCCAGCAGTTTACGAGGGGCCTCCTACGAGCAGTACTTC. Its translation: CASSLRGASYEQYF.